The 30 T cell receptor beta chains listed next were all sequenced from one sample in a study of shared clonotypes between healthy human individuals. TCRdb's copy holds only in-frame clones and misses some; the assay was immunoSEQ multiplex PCR. The sample yields 2 million to 3 million clones, over 85% seen once. Sequenced material: naive CD4+ T cells from PBMCs. Subset here: CD45RA+ positively selected. The receptors come from a man in his late teens or twenties in good health. Some clones in this sample may be carry-over from other donors' samples.

The rearrangement links TRBV28 to TRBJ2-5, with unresolved D. V was clipped by 5 bases and J by 5 bases, with 15 bases between them. CDR1 is MDHEN and CDR2 is SYDVKM in the germline V gene. CDR3 size: 14 residues. As DNA, the CDR3 is TGTGCCAGCAGTCCCGGGTCCCTGACGGAGACCCAGTACTTC. Its protein is CASSPGSLTETQYF.

The chain has TRBV4-1 and TRBJ1-4; a possible D gene is TRBD1 (5 bases). The CDR3 is 16 amino acids. Deletions cut 1 base from V and 3 bases from J, with 12 bases between. From germline, CDR1 is MGHRA and CDR2 YSYEKL. DNA for the CDR3: TGCGCCAGCAGCCAAGCAGGGATTGCGGCTAATGAAAAACTGTTTTTT. This translates into CASSQAGIAANEKLFF.

V and J are TRBV6-6 and TRBJ2-7, with a weak D call TRBD2 (5 bases). Germline CDR1 is MNHNY and CDR2 is SVGAGI (reference sequence). V dropped 8 bases and J dropped 0 bases, with 17 bases sitting between them. CDR3 size: 15 residues. The CDR3 reads CASERTPSSSYEQYF. In DNA, the CDR3 is TGTGCCAGCGAGCGGACCCCTTCTAGCTCCTACGAGCAGTACTTC.

The chain joins TRBV7-3 to TRBJ2-1; D might be TRBD2 (6 bases). Germline CDR1 SGHTA, CDR2 FQGTGA. The CDR3 runs 18 residues. V was pared by 5 bases and J by 3 bases, with 23 bases between. The CDR3 region is CASSASPAGYTGYNEQFF. In nucleotides, the CDR3 is TGTGCCAGCAGCGCCTCCCCGGCGGGGTACACGGGCTACAATGAGCAGTTCTTC.

The rearrangement joins TRBV19 to TRBJ2-2; TRBD1 might be the D (6 bases). Germline values: CDR1 LNHDA, CDR2 SQIVND (reference sequence). This CDR3 contains 15 residues. V was cut by 5 bases and J by 10 bases, with 20 bases left in between. CDR3 in DNA: TGTGCCAGTAGTGTCAGGGCCAGGGGCATAATGGAGCTGTTTTTT. This gives the protein CASSVRARGIMELFF. The whole variable domain, remainder taken from reference TRBV19 and TRBJ2-2, is DGGITQSPKYLFRKEGQNVTLSCEQNLNHDAMYWYRQDPGQGLRLIYYSQIVNDFQKGDIAEGYSVSREKKESFPLTVTSAQKNPTAFYLCASSVRARGIMELFFGEGSRLTVL.

The chain recombines TRBV7-9 with TRBJ1-1, with 7 bases that match TRBD1. Looked up from germline, CDR1 is SEHNR and CDR2 is FQNEAQ (reference sequence). Trimming cost V 5 bases and J 0 bases; bases outside gene matches: 3. There are 14 residues in the CDR3. The CDR3, as DNA: TGTGCCAGCAGCGCGGGACAGCTGAACACTGAAGCTTTCTTT. It translates to CASSAGQLNTEAFF.

The gene calls are TRBV7-2 and TRBJ2-1; 8 nucleotides agree with TRBD1. V gave up 5 bases and J gave up 10 bases; unmatched junction bases: 13. Per germline, CDR1 SGHTA and CDR2 FQGNSA. This CDR3 is 15 amino acids long. The CDR3: CASSREITGGREQFF. The CDR3, as DNA: TGTGCCAGCAGCCGAGAAATAACAGGGGGTCGCGAGCAGTTCTTC. The whole variable domain, remainder taken from reference TRBV7-2 and TRBJ2-1, is GAGVSQSPSNKVTEKGKDVELRCDPISGHTALYWYRQSLGQGLEFLIYFQGNSAPDKSGLPSDRFSAERTGGSVSTLTIQRTQQEDSAVYLCASSREITGGREQFFGPGTRLTVL.

V and J are TRBV5-1 and TRBJ2-7, with D perhaps being TRBD1 or TRBD2 (5 bases each). V dropped 3 bases and J dropped 6 bases, with 13 bases sitting between them. CDR1 is SGHRS, CDR2 YFSETQ, per germline. This CDR3 has 13 amino acids. The CDR3 here is CASSSGPPGEQYF. The CDR3 region has the DNA TGCGCCAGCAGCTCGGGGCCCCCGGGCGAGCAGTACTTC.

This chain joins TRBV5-4 and TRBJ2-3; no clear D. V was trimmed by 0 bases and J by 1 base, leaving 9 bases between them. Germline values: CDR1 SGHNT, CDR2 YYREEE (reference sequence). The CDR3 is 15 residues long. CDR3: CASSLVSSGTDTQYF. CDR3 in DNA: TGTGCCAGCAGCTTGGTTTCATCCGGCACAGATACGCAGTATTTT.

The chain combines TRBV9 with TRBJ1-3; TRBD1 might be the D (5 bases). CDR1 is SGDLS, CDR2 YYNGEE, per germline. This CDR3 has 15 residues. The V end was cut by 6 bases, the J end by 0 bases, with 13 bases between. CDR3 region: CASTSGHGSGNTIYF. CDR3 in DNA: TGTGCCAGCACGTCCGGACACGGCTCTGGAAACACCATATATTTT.

This sequence joins TRBV4-1 and TRBJ1-2; the match to TRBD1 covers 10 bases. V shed 1 base and J 8 bases; nucleotides not matched to a gene: 13. Germline CDR1 and CDR2: MGHRA and YSYEKL. CDR3 size: 17 residues. CDR3 amino acids: CASSQGEGGTGVRGYTF. The CDR3 DNA reads as TGCGCCAGCAGCCAAGGGGAGGGCGGGACAGGGGTGCGGGGCTACACCTTC.

As for this clone: This specimen includes other DNA sequences encoding the same CDR3. V gene TRBV29-1 combines with J gene TRBJ2-1; tentatively, D is TRBD2 (6 bases). The CDR3 spans 12 residues. The V end lost 6 bases, the J end lost 4 bases, and 10 bases lay between the germline ends. Germline V gives CDR1 SQVTM, CDR2 ANQGSEA. The chain's CDR3 is CSVGAGYNEQFF. CDR3 nucleotide sequence: TGCAGCGTAGGAGCGGGTTACAATGAGCAGTTCTTC.

The V call is TRBV14, the J call TRBJ1-3; D not resolved. Trimming took off 4 bases at V and 0 bases at J, with 4 bases between the two ends. The CDR3 is made up of 13 amino acids. Germline loops: CDR1 SGHDN, CDR2 FVKESK. The CDR3 nucleotides read TGTGCCAGCAGCCCCTACTCTGGAAACACCATATATTTT. Amino acid sequence: CASSPYSGNTIYF.

The chain carries TRBV5-1 and TRBJ1-4; D remains ambiguous. The V and J ends lost 5 bases and 0 bases respectively, with 5 bases between them. The germline V gene encodes CDR1 SGHRS and CDR2 YFSETQ. CDR3 length equals 13 residues. The CDR3 here is CASRFATNEKLFF. The CDR3 DNA is TGCGCCAGCAGGTTTGCAACTAATGAAAAACTGTTTTTT.

This clone was recorded once. This rearrangement joins TRBV9 to TRBJ2-1, with TRBD1 matching over 7 bases. With V trimmed by 3 bases and J by 0 bases, 3 bases remained unmatched. The CDR3 extends over 15 amino acids. The germline CDR1 and CDR2 sequences are SGDLS and YYNGEE. The CDR3 DNA reads as TGTGCCAGCAGCGCGAACAGGGGCTCCTACAATGAGCAGTTCTTC. This sequence encodes CASSANRGSYNEQFF. The full variable domain, completed using reference TRBV9 and TRBJ2-1, is DSGVTQTPKHLITATGQRVTLRCSPRSGDLSVYWYQQSLDQGLQFLIQYYNGEERAKGNILERFSAQQFPDLHSELNLSSLELGDSALYFCASSANRGSYNEQFFGPGTRLTVL.

The chain couples TRBV7-2 to TRBJ1-2; D perhaps matches TRBD1 (6 bases). CDR1 and CDR2 (germline): SGHTA, FQGNSA. The CDR3 has 14 amino acids. Trimming left V 2 bases short and J 8 bases short, with 15 bases between. The CDR3 nucleotides are TGTGCCAGCAGCTTACTCAGGGGTGAATACGGCTACACCTTC. Amino acids: CASSLLRGEYGYTF.

V and J are TRBV30 and TRBJ1-2, with D hard to call. CDR3 size: 13 residues. Per germline, CDR1 GTSNPN and CDR2 SVGIG (reference sequence). V lost 3 bases and J 2 bases, leaving 10 bases between the germline ends. CDR3 loop: CAWRAGGNYGYTF. As DNA, the CDR3 is TGTGCCTGGAGAGCGGGAGGAAACTATGGCTACACCTTC.

V is TRBV5-4 and J is TRBJ2-5, with a weak D call TRBD2 (6 bases). With 4 bases removed from V and 1 base from J, the gap between germline ends came to 26 bases. Germline CDR1 reads SGHNT; CDR2 reads YYREEE (reference sequence). This CDR3 contains 19 residues. Here the CDR3 reads CASSPRLISGMGGQETQYF. CDR3 coding DNA: TGTGCCAGCAGCCCCCGGCTTATATCGGGGATGGGGGGCCAAGAGACCCAGTACTTC.

The V call is TRBV7-8, the J call TRBJ2-7; D is unclear. Deletions cut 3 bases from V and 2 bases from J, with 20 bases between. Germline lookup yields CDR1 SGHVS and CDR2 FQNEAQ. CDR3 length: 17 amino acids. The CDR3 here is CASSLTTGETRAYEQYF. DNA for the CDR3: TGTGCCAGCAGCTTGACGACCGGCGAAACACGAGCCTACGAGCAGTACTTC.

This clone turned up a few times. The genes are TRBV30 and TRBJ1-5; TRBD1 matches 7 bases. After removal of 0 bases from V and 6 bases from J, the junction contained 5 bases not matched to a gene. CDR3 size: 14 residues. Germline CDR1 GTSNPN, CDR2 SVGIG (reference sequence). The CDR3 DNA reads TGTGCCTGGAGTGTACTGACAGGGAGTCAGCCCCAGCATTTT. Residues: CAWSVLTGSQPQHF. Supplemented by reference TRBV30 and TRBJ1-5, the full variable domain reads SQTIHQWPATLVQPVGSPLSLECTVEGTSNPNLYWYRQAAGRGLQLLFYSVGIGQISSEVPQNLSASRPQDRQFILSSKKLLLSDSGFYLCAWSVLTGSQPQHFGDGTRLSIL.

V gene TRBV19 combines with J gene TRBJ2-7; tentatively, D is TRBD1 (5 bases). Germline lookup yields CDR1 LNHDA and CDR2 SQIVND (reference sequence). The CDR3 consists of 14 residues. The V end was cut by 2 bases, the J end by 1 base, with 9 bases between. CDR3 sequence reads: CASSISHRSYEQYF. The CDR3 DNA sequence: TGTGCCAGTAGTATATCCCACAGGTCCTACGAGCAGTACTTC. Drawing the rest from reference TRBV19 and TRBJ2-7, the complete variable domain is DGGITQSPKYLFRKEGQNVTLSCEQNLNHDAMYWYRQDPGQGLRLIYYSQIVNDFQKGDIAEGYSVSREKKESFPLTVTSAQKNPTAFYLCASSISHRSYEQYFGPGTRLTVT.

J is TRBJ2-3 and V is TRBV6-6; D ambiguous. The V end was cut by 7 bases, the J end by 2 bases, with 13 bases between. The CDR3 runs 14 residues. In germline, CDR1 is MNHNY, CDR2 SVGAGI (reference sequence). The CDR3 DNA is TGTGCCAGCAAGTTGGGCGGACCCACAGATACGCAGTATTTT. Protein sequence: CASKLGGPTDTQYF.

Details on this clone: This sample includes further DNA sequences coding for the same CDR3. The rearrangement uses TRBV7-2 and TRBJ1-1; D gene unclear. The length of the CDR3 is 13 residues. CDR1 is SGHTA and CDR2 is FQGNSA in the germline V gene. Trimming pared 2 bases from V and 1 base from J, leaving 5 bases between. CDR3 sequence (DNA): TGTGCCAGCAGCTTAAGCCGGAACACTGAAGCTTTCTTT. This sequence encodes CASSLSRNTEAFF.

This clone was detected only once. DNA for the CDR3: TGCGCCAGCAGCCAAGATCCAAGTTGGGAGACCCAGTACTTC. This translates into CASSQDPSWETQYF. The rearrangement links TRBV4-1 to TRBJ2-5; D not resolved. The CDR3 is 14 residues long. Per the germline V gene, CDR1 is MGHRA and CDR2 is YSYEKL. The V end was cut by 0 bases, the J end by 5 bases, with 10 bases between.

The chain uses TRBV10-3 and TRBJ2-2; D gene unclear. Germline values: CDR1 ENHRY, CDR2 SYGVKD. V was pared by 11 bases and J by 7 bases, with 17 bases between. The CDR3 has 13 amino acids. The CDR3 coding sequence is TGTGCCGCCTCATATTTGGGCAGCGGGGAGCTGTTTTTT. This encodes CAASYLGSGELFF.

On this clone itself: Mismatch with germline at one junction end may stem from a read error. Other DNA sequences in this sample translate to the same CDR3. This chain joins TRBV9 and TRBJ2-1; a possible D gene is TRBD1 (6 bases). Germline loops: CDR1 SGDLS, CDR2 YYNGEE. The CDR3 consists of 15 residues. In nucleotides, the CDR3 is TGTGCCAGCAGCGTAGCGCAGGGGCCCTATAATGAGCAGTTCTTC. This codes for CASSVAQGPYNEQFF.

The genes are TRBV19 and TRBJ1-2; perhaps TRBD1 as D (6 bases). CDR1 is LNHDA, CDR2 SQIVND, per germline (reference sequence). V dropped 5 bases and J dropped 8 bases, with 15 bases sitting between them. The CDR3 runs 13 residues. CDR3 in amino acids: CASSARGRRGYTF. CDR3 nucleotide sequence: TGTGCCAGTAGTGCGCGGGGGCGGAGAGGCTACACCTTC.

The chain carries TRBV7-8 and TRBJ2-3, with D hard to call. CDR1 SGHVS and CDR2 FQNEAQ come from the germline V gene. Trimming cost V 1 base and J 1 base, with 9 bases left between them. The CDR3 is 15 residues long. The CDR3: CASSLVSDRTDTQYF. CDR3 coding DNA: TGTGCCAGCAGCTTAGTGTCCGACCGCACAGATACGCAGTATTTT.

Points on this clone: Other DNA sequences in this specimen translate into the identical CDR3. The CDR3 spells CASSQDRGSGNTIYF. CDR3 nucleotide sequence: TGTGCCAGCAGCCAGGACAGGGGGTCTGGAAACACCATATATTTT. The V gene is TRBV7-9, the J gene TRBJ1-3; TRBD1 matches at 10 bases. Germline assignment: CDR1 SEHNR and CDR2 FQNEAQ (reference sequence). CDR3 length: 15 amino acids. With 5 bases clipped from V and 1 base from J, the junction kept 2 bases outside the gene matches.

The CDR3 region has the DNA TGTGCCAGCAGTCTGAGGACTAGCGGGAGGCCTTACAATGAGCAGTTCTTC. This gives the protein CASSLRTSGRPYNEQFF. The V gene is TRBV28, the J gene TRBJ2-1, with TRBD2 matching 14 bases. This CDR3 comprises 17 residues. The germline V gene encodes CDR1 MDHEN and CDR2 SYDVKM. The V gene end was trimmed by 5 bases and the J gene end by 4 bases; junction bases not matched to a gene: 7.